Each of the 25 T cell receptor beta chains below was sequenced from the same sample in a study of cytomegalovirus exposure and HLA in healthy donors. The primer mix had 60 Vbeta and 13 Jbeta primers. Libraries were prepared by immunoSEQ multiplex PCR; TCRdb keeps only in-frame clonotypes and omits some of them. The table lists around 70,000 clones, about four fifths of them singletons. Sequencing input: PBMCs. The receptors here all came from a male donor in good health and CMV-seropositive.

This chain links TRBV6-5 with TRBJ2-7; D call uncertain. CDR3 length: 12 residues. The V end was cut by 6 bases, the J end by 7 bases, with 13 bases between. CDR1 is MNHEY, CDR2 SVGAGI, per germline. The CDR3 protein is CASRSLPEEQYF. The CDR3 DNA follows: TGTGCCAGCAGGTCTTTACCAGAAGAGCAGTACTTC.

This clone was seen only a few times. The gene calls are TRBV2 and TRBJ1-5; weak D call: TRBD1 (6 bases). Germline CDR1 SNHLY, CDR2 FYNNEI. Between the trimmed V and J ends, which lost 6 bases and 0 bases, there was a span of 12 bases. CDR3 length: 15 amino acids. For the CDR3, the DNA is TGTGCCAGCAGCGGACAGTCCCATAGCAATCAGCCCCAGCATTTT. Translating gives CASSGQSHSNQPQHF.

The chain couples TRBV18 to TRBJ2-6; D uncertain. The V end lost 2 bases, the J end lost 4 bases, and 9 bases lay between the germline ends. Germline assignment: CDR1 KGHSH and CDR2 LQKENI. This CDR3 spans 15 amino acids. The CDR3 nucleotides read TGTGCCAGCTCACCAGGCGGCTTCGGGGCCAACGTCCTGACTTTC. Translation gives CASSPGGFGANVLTF.

As DNA, the CDR3 is TGTGCCAGCAGCTCCACAGAGAATTACACAGATACGCAGTATTTT. Its protein product is CASSSTENYTDTQYF. The chain carries TRBV13 and TRBJ2-3; D not certain. The CDR3 is 15 residues long. Germline loops: CDR1 PRHDT, CDR2 FYEKMQ (reference sequence). The V and J ends lost 4 bases and 2 bases respectively, with 13 bases between them.

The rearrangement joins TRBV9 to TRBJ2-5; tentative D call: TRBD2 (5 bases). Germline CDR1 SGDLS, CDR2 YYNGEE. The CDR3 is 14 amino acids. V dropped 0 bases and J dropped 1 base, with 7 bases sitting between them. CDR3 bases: TGTGCCAGCAGCGTAGGGCGGGTCCAAGAGACCCAGTACTTC. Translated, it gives CASSVGRVQETQYF.

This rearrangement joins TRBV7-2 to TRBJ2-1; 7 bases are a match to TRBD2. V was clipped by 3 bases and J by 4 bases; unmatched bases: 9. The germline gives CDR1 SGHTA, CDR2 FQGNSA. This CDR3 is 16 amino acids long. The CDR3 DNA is TGTGCCAGCAGCTTGGTTTACGGGGGGACGTACAATGAGCAGTTCTTC. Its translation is CASSLVYGGTYNEQFF.

The CDR3 loop reads CASSSAGYEQYF. In DNA, the CDR3 is TGTGCCAGCAGTTCGGCCGGGTACGAGCAGTACTTC. V usage is TRBV27 and J usage is TRBJ2-5; D is ambiguous. The DNA end is more similar to TRBJ2-7, so the J call may be wrong. CDR3 length equals 12 residues. Germline-derived CDR1 and CDR2 are MNHEY and SMNVEV (reference sequence).

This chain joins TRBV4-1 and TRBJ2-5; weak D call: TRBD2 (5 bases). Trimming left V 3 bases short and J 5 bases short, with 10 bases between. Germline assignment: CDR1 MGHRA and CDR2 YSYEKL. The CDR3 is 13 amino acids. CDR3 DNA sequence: TGCGCCAGCAGCCAGATAAGGGAGGAGACCCAGTACTTC. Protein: CASSQIREETQYF.

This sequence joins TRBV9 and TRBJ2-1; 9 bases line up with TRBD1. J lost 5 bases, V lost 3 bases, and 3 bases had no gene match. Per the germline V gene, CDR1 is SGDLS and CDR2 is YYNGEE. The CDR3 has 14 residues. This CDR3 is CASSDDRGNNEQFF. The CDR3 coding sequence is TGTGCCAGCAGCGACGACAGGGGGAACAATGAGCAGTTCTTC.

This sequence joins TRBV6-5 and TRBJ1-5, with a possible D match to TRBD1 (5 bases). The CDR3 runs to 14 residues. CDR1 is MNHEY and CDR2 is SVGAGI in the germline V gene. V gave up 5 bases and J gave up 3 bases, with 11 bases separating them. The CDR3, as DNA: TGTGCCAGCAGTCCTTGGGGGGACAATCAGCCCCAGCATTTT. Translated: CASSPWGDNQPQHF.

The CDR3 DNA reads TGTGCCAGCAGGGGGCGTAGCGGGGAGCTCTCCTACGAGCAGTACTTC. Amino acid sequence: CASRGRSGELSYEQYF. The chain is built from TRBV2 and TRBJ2-7, with TRBD2 matching over 8 bases. CDR3 length: 16 amino acids. The ends lost 6 bases at V and 0 bases at J; junction bases unmatched: 10. Germline V gene sequence: CDR1 SNHLY, CDR2 FYNNEI.

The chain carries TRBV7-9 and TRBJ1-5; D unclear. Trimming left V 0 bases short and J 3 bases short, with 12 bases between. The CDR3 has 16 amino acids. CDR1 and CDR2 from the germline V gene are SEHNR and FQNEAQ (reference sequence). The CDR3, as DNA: TGTGCCAGCAGCTTAGCCTGGACTTCAAACAATCAGCCCCAGCATTTT. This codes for CASSLAWTSNNQPQHF.

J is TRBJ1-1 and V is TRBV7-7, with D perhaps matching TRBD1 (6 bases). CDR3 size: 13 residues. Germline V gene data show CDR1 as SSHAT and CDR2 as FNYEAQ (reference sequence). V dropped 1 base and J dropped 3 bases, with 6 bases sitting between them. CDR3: CASSLEGDTEAFF. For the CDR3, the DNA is TGTGCCAGCAGCTTAGAGGGGGACACTGAAGCTTTCTTT.

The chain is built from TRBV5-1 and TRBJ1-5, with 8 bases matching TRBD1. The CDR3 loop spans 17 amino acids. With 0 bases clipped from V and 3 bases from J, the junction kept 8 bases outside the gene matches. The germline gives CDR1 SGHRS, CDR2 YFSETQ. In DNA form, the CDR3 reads TGCGCCAGCAGCTTGGGGCCCCAGACAGGGGACAATCAGCCCCAGCATTTT. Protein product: CASSLGPQTGDNQPQHF.

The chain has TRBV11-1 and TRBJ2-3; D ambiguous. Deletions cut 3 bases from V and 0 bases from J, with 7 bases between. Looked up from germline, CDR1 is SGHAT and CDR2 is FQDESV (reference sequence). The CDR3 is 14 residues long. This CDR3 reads CASSFLTSTDTQYF. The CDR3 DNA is TGTGCCAGCAGCTTCTTGACAAGCACAGATACGCAGTATTTT. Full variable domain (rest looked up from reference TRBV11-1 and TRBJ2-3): EAEVAQSPRYKITEKSQAVAFWCDPISGHATLYWYRQILGQGPELLVQFQDESVVDDSQLPKDRFSAERLKGVDSTLKIQPAELGDSAMYLCASSFLTSTDTQYFGPGTRLTVL.

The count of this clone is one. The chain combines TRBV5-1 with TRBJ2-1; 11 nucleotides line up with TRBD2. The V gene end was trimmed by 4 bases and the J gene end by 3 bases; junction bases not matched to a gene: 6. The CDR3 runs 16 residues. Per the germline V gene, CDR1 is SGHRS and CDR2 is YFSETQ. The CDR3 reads CASSPAGTSGYNEQFF. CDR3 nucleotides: TGCGCCAGCAGCCCGGCCGGGACTAGCGGCTACAATGAGCAGTTCTTC.

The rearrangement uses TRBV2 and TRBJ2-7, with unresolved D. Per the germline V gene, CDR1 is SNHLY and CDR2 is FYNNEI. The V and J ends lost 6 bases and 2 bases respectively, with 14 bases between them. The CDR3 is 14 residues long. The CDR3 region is CASRAQTRPYEQYF. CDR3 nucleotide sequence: TGTGCCAGCAGGGCGCAGACTCGGCCCTACGAGCAGTACTTC.

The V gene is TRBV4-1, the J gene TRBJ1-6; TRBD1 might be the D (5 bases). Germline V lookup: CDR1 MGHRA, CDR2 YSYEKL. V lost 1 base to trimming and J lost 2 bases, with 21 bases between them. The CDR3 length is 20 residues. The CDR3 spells CASSQAGTGFGGAYNSPLHF. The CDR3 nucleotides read TGCGCCAGCAGCCAAGCCGGGACCGGTTTCGGAGGGGCCTATAATTCACCCCTCCACTTT.

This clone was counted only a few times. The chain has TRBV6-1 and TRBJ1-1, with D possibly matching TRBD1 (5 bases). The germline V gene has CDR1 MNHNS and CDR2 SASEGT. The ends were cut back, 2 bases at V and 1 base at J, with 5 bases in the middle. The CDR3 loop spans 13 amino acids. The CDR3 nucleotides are TGTGCCAGCAGTGAACAGGGGAACACTGAAGCTTTCTTT. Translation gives CASSEQGNTEAFF.

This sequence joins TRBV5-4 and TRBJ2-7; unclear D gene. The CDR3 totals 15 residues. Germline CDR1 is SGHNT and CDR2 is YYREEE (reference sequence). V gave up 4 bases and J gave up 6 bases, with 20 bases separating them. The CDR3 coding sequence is TGTGCCAGCAGCCCTCTGGTCACGGGTGCTGGCGAGCAGTACTTC. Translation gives CASSPLVTGAGEQYF.

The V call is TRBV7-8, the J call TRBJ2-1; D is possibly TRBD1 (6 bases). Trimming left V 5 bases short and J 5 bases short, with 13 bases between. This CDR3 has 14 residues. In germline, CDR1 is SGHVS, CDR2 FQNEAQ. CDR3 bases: TGTGCCAGCAGCACCGCCGGACAGAACAATGAGCAGTTCTTC. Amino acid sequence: CASSTAGQNNEQFF.

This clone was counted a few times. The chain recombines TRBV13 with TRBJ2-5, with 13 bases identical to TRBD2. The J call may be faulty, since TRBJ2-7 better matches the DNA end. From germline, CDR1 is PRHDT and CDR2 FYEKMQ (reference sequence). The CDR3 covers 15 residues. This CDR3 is CASSPGLAGAYEQYF. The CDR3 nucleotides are TGTGCCAGCAGCCCAGGACTAGCGGGGGCCTACGAGCAGTACTTC.

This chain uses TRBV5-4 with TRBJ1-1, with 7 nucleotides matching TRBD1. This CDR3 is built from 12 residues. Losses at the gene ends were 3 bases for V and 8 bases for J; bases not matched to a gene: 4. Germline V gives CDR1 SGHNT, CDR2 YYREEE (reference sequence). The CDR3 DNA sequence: TGTGCCAGCAGCTCATGGACAGGCGAAGCTTTCTTT. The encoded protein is CASSSWTGEAFF.

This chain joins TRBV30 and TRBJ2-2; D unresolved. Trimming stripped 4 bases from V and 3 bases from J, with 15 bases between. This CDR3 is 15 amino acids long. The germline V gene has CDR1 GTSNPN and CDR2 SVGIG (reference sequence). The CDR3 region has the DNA TGTGCCTGGAAAAACGGTGACTTATACACCGGGGAGCTGTTTTTT. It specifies CAWKNGDLYTGELFF.

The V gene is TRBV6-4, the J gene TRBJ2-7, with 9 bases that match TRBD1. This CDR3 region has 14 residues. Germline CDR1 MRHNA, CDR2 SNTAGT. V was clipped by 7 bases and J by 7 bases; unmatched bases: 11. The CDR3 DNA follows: TGTGCCAGCACCGAACGGACAGGGGCTGGTGAGCAGTACTTC. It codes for CASTERTGAGEQYF.